The next 18 T cell receptor beta chains were all read from a single sample in a study of blood T cell repertoires in COVID-19. TCRdb keeps only in-frame clones here, not all; method: immunoSEQ multiplex PCR. The sample lists about 180,000 clones, around nine tenths occurring once. Source material: peripheral blood. The receptors come from a man aged 55 to 70 with COVID-19, enrolled during active disease.

A single count supports this clone. The chain has TRBV20-1 and TRBJ1-1, with D possibly being TRBD1 (6 bases). This CDR3 comprises 10 residues. The germline V gene has CDR1 DFQATT and CDR2 SNEGSKA (reference sequence). The V end was cut by 6 bases, the J end by 11 bases, with 13 bases between. CDR3 in DNA: TGCAGTGCAACCACAGGGAAGGCTTTCTTT. Protein sequence: CSATTGKAFF.

The chain is built from TRBV28 and TRBJ1-1; D might be TRBD1 (5 bases). Germline V gives CDR1 MDHEN, CDR2 SYDVKM. Trimming shortened V by 2 bases and J by 6 bases, and 16 bases separated the two germline ends. The length of the CDR3 is 15 residues. CDR3 coding DNA: TGTGCCAGCAGTTTACTGAGTAAGGGGTACCCTGAAGCTTTCTTT. Its translation: CASSLLSKGYPEAFF.

A remark on this clone: The same CDR3 can be traced to other DNA sequences in this sample. The chain has TRBV7-9 and TRBJ2-5; TRBD1 matches at 12 bases. Unmatched junction bases numbered 5, after V lost 1 base and J lost 5 bases. Per germline, CDR1 SEHNR and CDR2 FQNEAQ (reference sequence). There are 16 residues in the CDR3. The CDR3 loop is CASSLGGTGGRETQYF. CDR3 sequence (DNA): TGTGCCAGCAGCTTAGGAGGGACAGGGGGCCGGGAGACCCAGTACTTC. The variable domain in full, completed from reference TRBV7-9 and TRBJ2-5, reads DTGVSQNPRHKITKRGQNVTFRCDPISEHNRLYWYRQTLGQGPEFLTYFQNEAQLEKSRLLSDRFSAERPKGSFSTLEIQRTEQGDSAMYLCASSLGGTGGRETQYFGPGTRLLVL.

This chain uses TRBV3-1 (or the pseudogene TRBV3-2) with TRBJ2-7; the D gene is possibly TRBD1 (6 bases). Trimming cost V 3 bases and J 1 base, with 10 bases left between them. Per the germline V gene, CDR1 is LGHDT and CDR2 is YNNKEL (reference sequence). CDR3 length: 14 residues. CDR3 sequence reads: CASSHSTGSYEQYF. Written as DNA, the CDR3 is TGTGCCAGCAGCCACTCCACAGGGTCCTACGAGCAGTACTTC.

This clone has just one count. This chain connects TRBV25-1 to TRBJ2-5; D possibly corresponds to TRBD1 (6 bases). V gave up 5 bases and J gave up 7 bases, with 14 bases separating them. Germline CDR1 reads MGHDK; CDR2 reads SYGVNS. This CDR3 is built from 13 residues. The CDR3 sequence is CASSPDRPVTQYF. In nucleotides, the CDR3 is TGTGCCAGCAGTCCCGACAGGCCTGTGACCCAGTACTTC.

The gene calls are TRBV3-1 (or the pseudogene TRBV3-2) and TRBJ2-5, with 13 bases lining up with TRBD2. J lost 5 bases, V lost 2 bases, and 5 bases had no gene match. The germline CDR1 and CDR2 sequences are LGHDT and YNNKEL (reference sequence). The CDR3 sequence is 16 residues long. The CDR3 DNA reads as TGTGCCAGCAGCCAACCGACTAGCGGGAGGTGGGAGACCCAGTACTTC. Translating gives CASSQPTSGRWETQYF.

The V and J genes are TRBV19 and TRBJ2-5, with 7 positions matching TRBD1. Germline lookup yields CDR1 LNHDA and CDR2 SQIVND (reference sequence). Unmatched junction bases numbered 3, after V lost 4 bases and J lost 1 base. This CDR3 is 14 amino acids long. CDR3 loop: CASSKGGGQETQYF. CDR3 nucleotides: TGTGCCAGTAGTAAAGGGGGCGGCCAAGAGACCCAGTACTTC. The full variable domain, completed using reference TRBV19 and TRBJ2-5, is DGGITQSPKYLFRKEGQNVTLSCEQNLNHDAMYWYRQDPGQGLRLIYYSQIVNDFQKGDIAEGYSVSREKKESFPLTVTSAQKNPTAFYLCASSKGGGQETQYFGPGTRLLVL.

The chain links TRBV2 to TRBJ2-6; 7 positions match TRBD1. V trimming: 7 bases; J trimming: 2 bases; junction bases outside the gene matches: 5. CDR1 is SNHLY, CDR2 FYNNEI, per germline. The CDR3 loop spans 15 amino acids. Here the CDR3 reads CASINDRAGANVLTF. The CDR3 DNA follows: TGTGCCAGCATCAACGACAGGGCTGGGGCCAACGTCCTGACTTTC.

This chain connects TRBV5-6 to TRBJ2-1; tentatively, D is TRBD2 (5 bases). CDR1 is SGHDT and CDR2 is YYEEEE in the germline V gene. Trimming removed 1 base at V and 0 bases at J, with 11 bases between. The CDR3 length is 16 residues. CDR3 amino acids: CASSLKRNPSYNEQFF. Written as DNA, the CDR3 is TGTGCCAGCAGCTTGAAGCGGAACCCCTCCTACAATGAGCAGTTCTTC.

Only one count was recorded for this clone. The chain recombines TRBV18 with TRBJ1-2, with 9 bases aligning to TRBD1. CDR3 length: 17 residues. Germline V lookup: CDR1 KGHSH, CDR2 LQKENI. The J segment lost 4 bases and the V segment lost 0 bases, leaving 9 bases of the junction unmatched. The CDR3 protein is CASSPPTQGAQGYGYTF. The CDR3 bases are TGTGCCAGCTCACCACCTACACAGGGGGCGCAGGGCTATGGCTACACCTTC. The complete variable domain, with remaining parts taken from reference TRBV18 and TRBJ1-2, reads NAGVMQNPRHLVRRRGQEARLRCSPMKGHSHVYWYRQLPEEGLKFMVYLQKENIIDESGMPKERFSAEFPKEGPSILRIQQVVRGDSAAYFCASSPPTQGAQGYGYTFGSGTRLTVV.

The chain carries TRBV15 and TRBJ1-2; 8 nucleotides agree with TRBD1. V trimming: 4 bases; J trimming: 2 bases; junction bases outside the gene matches: 9. The CDR3 loop spans 16 amino acids. Germline V gene data show CDR1 as LNHNV and CDR2 as YYDKDF (reference sequence). CDR3 nucleotides: TGTGCCACCAGCAAAATGGGCGGACAGGGAAACTATGGCTACACCTTC. Its protein is CATSKMGGQGNYGYTF.

This CDR3 reads CASSASKRQANYGYTF. For the CDR3, the DNA is TGTGCCAGCAGCGCCAGTAAAAGACAGGCCAACTATGGCTACACCTTC. The chain is built from TRBV9 and TRBJ1-2, with D maybe TRBD1 (6 bases). Germline values: CDR1 SGDLS, CDR2 YYNGEE. The V end lost 3 bases, the J end lost 2 bases, and 17 bases lay between the germline ends. This CDR3 region has 16 residues.

A remark on this clone: In the same sample, other DNA sequences code for this CDR3. The chain couples TRBV7-2 to TRBJ1-1, with D perhaps TRBD1 (5 bases). The CDR3 is 13 residues long. Deletions cut 4 bases from V and 1 base from J, with 7 bases between. Germline-derived CDR1 and CDR2 are SGHTA and FQGNSA. CDR3 sequence: CASSSTGNTEAFF. CDR3 DNA: TGTGCCAGCAGCTCTACAGGGAACACTGAAGCTTTCTTT. The complete variable domain, with remaining parts taken from reference TRBV7-2 and TRBJ1-1, reads GAGVSQSPSNKVTEKGKDVELRCDPISGHTALYWYRQSLGQGLEFLIYFQGNSAPDKSGLPSDRFSAERTGGSVSTLTIQRTQQEDSAVYLCASSSTGNTEAFFGQGTRLTVV.

V and J are TRBV6-5 and TRBJ2-4; TRBD2 agrees at 11 bases. The CDR3 runs to 15 residues. V trimming: 5 bases; J trimming: 6 bases; junction bases outside the gene matches: 6. The V gene's germline CDR1 is MNHEY and CDR2 SVGAGI. The CDR3 here is CASSPTGTSGNIQYF. The CDR3 nucleotides are TGTGCCAGCAGTCCGACCGGGACTAGCGGAAACATTCAGTACTTC.

V gene TRBV7-2 combines with J gene TRBJ1-3; D uncertain. V dropped 5 bases and J dropped 3 bases, with 14 bases sitting between them. The CDR3 covers 15 residues. The V gene's germline CDR1 is SGHTA and CDR2 FQGNSA. CDR3 sequence (DNA): TGTGCCAGCAGCCACGGCAGCGCGGGTGGAAACACCATATATTTT. Residues: CASSHGSAGGNTIYF.

This chain uses TRBV19 with TRBJ1-1; 7 bases agree with TRBD1. This CDR3 spans 14 amino acids. Unmatched junction bases numbered 8, after V lost 4 bases and J lost 6 bases. The germline V gene encodes CDR1 LNHDA and CDR2 SQIVND (reference sequence). The CDR3 region is CASSKTGSNPEAFF. The CDR3 nucleotides read TGTGCCAGTAGTAAGACAGGGAGTAACCCTGAAGCTTTCTTT.

CDR3 protein: CASSLAGGQETQYF. Here the CDR3 DNA reads TGTGCCAGCAGCTTGGCAGGGGGCCAAGAGACCCAGTACTTC. The chain combines TRBV5-6 with TRBJ2-5, with TRBD1 matching over 7 bases. Germline assignment: CDR1 SGHDT and CDR2 YYEEEE. CDR3 length: 14 residues. J lost 1 base, V lost 0 bases, and 0 bases had no gene match.

The V and J genes are TRBV6-1 and TRBJ2-7, with TRBD2 identical over 10 bases. The CDR3 has 15 amino acids. Unmatched junction bases numbered 8, after V lost 1 base and J lost 8 bases. CDR1 MNHNS and CDR2 SASEGT come from the germline V gene. The CDR3 nucleotides are TGTGCCAGCAGTGAAGGGACTAGCGGCCCCTCTAAGCAGTACTTC. Amino acids: CASSEGTSGPSKQYF.